Reported below is one TCR beta chain. Its target is not known. Both 60 Vbeta primers and 13 Jbeta primers went into the PCR. The repertoire was sequenced with immunoSEQ multiplex PCR; TCRdb's copy has only in-frame clones and lacks some. The profile shows some 190,000 clones, 65% to 80% of them singletons. The sample comes from a study of cytomegalovirus exposure and HLA in healthy donors. General study findings and limits: Equally common other TCR beta chains were less clonally expanded than HLA-associated ones, a later analysis found. In most subjects, TCR beta sequences reportedly gave accurate predictions of HLA-A and HLA-B alleles.

V lost 6 bases to trimming and J lost 3 bases, with 10 bases between them. CDR1 SGHNT and CDR2 YYREEE come from the germline V gene (reference sequence). This CDR3 region has 12 residues. The receptor was derived from a man in his thirties or forties in good health and CMV-seropositive. The sample taken for sequencing was PBMCs. V is TRBV5-4 and J is TRBJ2-7; D possibly corresponds to TRBD1 (5 bases). The CDR3 sequence: CASTDQGYEQYF. The DNA of the CDR3 is TGTGCCAGCACCGACCAGGGCTACGAGCAGTACTTC.